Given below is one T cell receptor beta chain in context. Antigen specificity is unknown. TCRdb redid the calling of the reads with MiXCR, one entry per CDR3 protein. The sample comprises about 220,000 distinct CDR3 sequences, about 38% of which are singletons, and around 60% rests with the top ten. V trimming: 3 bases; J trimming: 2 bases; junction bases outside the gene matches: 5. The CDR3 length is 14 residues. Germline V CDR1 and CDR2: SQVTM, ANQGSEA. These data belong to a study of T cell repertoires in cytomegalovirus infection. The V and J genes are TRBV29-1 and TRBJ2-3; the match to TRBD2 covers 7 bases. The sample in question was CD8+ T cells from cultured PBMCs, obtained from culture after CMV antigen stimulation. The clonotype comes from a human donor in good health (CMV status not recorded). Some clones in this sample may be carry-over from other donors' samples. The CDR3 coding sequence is TGCAGCGTTGAGGCGGGAGCTTACACAGATACGCAGTATTTT. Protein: CSVEAGAYTDTQYF.